A selection of T cell receptor beta chains follows, all from one sample in a study of beta chain features in type 1 diabetes. Assay: immunoSEQ multiplex PCR; the TCRdb copy retains only in-frame clones and omits some. The sample consists of 900,000 or so clones, around a sixth of them appearing once. The specimen was naive CD4+ T cells from blood. Receptor source: a woman aged 18-29 years in good health. The CDR3 runs from the conserved cysteine through the conserved F or W. A D gene is named only where the DNA matches it firmly. Not all rows give a size; the values are once, few, many and, for expanded clones, a class.

D	J	size	V	DNA	CDR3
.	TRBJ1-2	.	TRBV9	TGTGCCAGCTCTCGAGGGGGGGGCCCCTCCTTC	CASSRGGGPSF
.	TRBJ1-1	.	TRBV6-6	TGTGCCAGCAGACAGGGACCGGTAGAAGCTTTCTTT	CASRQGPVEAFF
.	TRBJ2-3	few	TRBV7-2	TGTGCCAGCAGCTTTTTCGGGAGCGGGCCAGATACGCAGTATTTT	CASSFFGSGPDTQYF
.	TRBJ2-3	.	TRBV4-2	TGTGCCAGCAGCCAAGATTACCGGCAAAGCACAGATACGCAGTATTTT	CASSQDYRQSTDTQYF
TRBD1	TRBJ2-1	few	TRBV28	TGTGCCAGCAGCTCGGGGACAGGGGTTAATGAGCAGTTCTTC	CASSSGTGVNEQFF
.	TRBJ2-1	few	TRBV5-1	TGCGCCAGCAGCTGGAAAGCGCCAAGCTCCTACAATGAGCAGTTCTTC	CASSWKAPSSYNEQFF
.	TRBJ1-4	few	TRBV4-3	TGCGCCAGCAGCCAAGAGGGGAGGGGTGAAGAAAAACTGTTTTTT	CASSQEGRGEEKLFF
TRBD2	TRBJ2-3	.	TRBV10-3	TGTGCCATCAGTGGGACTAGCGGGAGTACGCAGTATTTT	CAISGTSGSTQYF
.	TRBJ2-7	.	TRBV28	TGTGCCAGCAGTTTAGTGGGACCTTCCTACGAGCAGTACTTC	CASSLVGPSYEQYF
.	TRBJ2-1	.	TRBV2	TGTGCCAGCAGCAACCTAGGGGATGAGCAGTTCTTC	CASSNLGDEQFF
TRBD2	TRBJ2-7	.	TRBV28	TGTGCCACCTCAAGCGGGAGTCGGTACGAGCAGTACTTC	CATSSGSRYEQYF
.	TRBJ2-1	.	TRBV2	TGTGCCAGCAGTGACGAGGGCGGCGGGTTGAATGAGCAGTTCTTC	CASSDEGGGLNEQFF
TRBD2	TRBJ2-5	.	TRBV27	TGTGCCAGCAGGGGGCTAGCGGGAAGCCAAGAGACCCAGTACTTC	CASRGLAGSQETQYF
.	TRBJ2-4	few	TRBV6-1	TGTGCCAGCAGGGAACTAGCCAAAAACATTCAGTACTTC	CASRELAKNIQYF
TRBD2	TRBJ2-3	.	TRBV4-3	TGCGCCAGCAGCCAAGAAGGCGGGGGTTTCCCGCCAGATACGCAGTATTTT	CASSQEGGGFPPDTQYF
.	TRBJ2-2	.	TRBV4-3	TGCGCCAGCAGCCAAGTCGGGACGAACACCGGGGAGCTGTTTTTT	CASSQVGTNTGELFF
.	TRBJ2-1	few	TRBV5-4	TGTGCCAGCAGCTTGGTTAGCCGAGAGCAGTTCTTC	CASSLVSREQFF
.	TRBJ2-4	few	TRBV7-9	TGTGCCAGCAGCTTCGGGGGAGCGAACATTCAGTACTTC	CASSFGGANIQYF
.	TRBJ1-2	.	TRBV4-3	TGCGCCAGCAGCCAAGCCCGGGGAGGGGGAAACTATGGCTACACCTTC	CASSQARGGGNYGYTF
.	TRBJ2-3	few	TRBV5-1	TGCGCCAGCAGCTTGGGAAAAGTACGGAAAAACTACACAGATACGCAGTATTTT	CASSLGKVRKNYTDTQYF
TRBD2	TRBJ2-1	.	TRBV7-3	TGTGCCAGCAGGCTGAGCGGGAGTTCCTACAATGAGCAGTTCTTC	CASRLSGSSYNEQFF
.	TRBJ2-5	few	TRBV20-1	TGCAGTGCTACAGGGAGGGAGACCCAGTACTTC	CSATGRETQYF
.	TRBJ2-3	few	TRBV4-3	TGCGCCAGCAGCCAAGGCCCCGTTACAGATACGCAGTATTTT	CASSQGPVTDTQYF
.	TRBJ1-2	few	TRBV20-1	TGCAGTGCTTTCTCGGGATATGGCTACACCTTC	CSAFSGYGYTF
TRBD1	TRBJ1-1	few	TRBV7-2	TGTGCCAGCAGCCCAAGACAGGGGTCGGGCACTGAAGCTTTCTTT	CASSPRQGSGTEAFF
.	TRBJ1-5	.	TRBV28	TGTGCCAGCAGTGAGGGGCGGTTCCAGCATTTT	CASSEGRFQHF
TRBD2	TRBJ2-1	.	TRBV27	TGTGCCAGCAGTCCACTAGCGGGAGTTCGGGTTGAGCAGTTCTTC	CASSPLAGVRVEQFF
TRBD1	TRBJ2-7	.	TRBV5-6	TGTGCCAGCAGCTTGGTGGCAGGGGGTTTCGGTGAGCAGTACTTC	CASSLVAGGFGEQYF
.	TRBJ1-1	few	TRBV6-6	TGTGCCAGCAGTTACTCGGGTCAGGGACGGCGAACTTTCTTT	CASSYSGQGRRTFF
.	TRBJ1-2	.	TRBV5-1	TGCGCCAGCAGCTTGGACGACTATGGCTACACCTTC	CASSLDDYGYTF
.	TRBJ2-7	.	TRBV11-2	TGTGCCAGCAGCAGGGCTTACGAGCAGTACTTC	CASSRAYEQYF
TRBD1	TRBJ2-7	.	TRBV6-5	TGTGCCAGCAGAACCGGGACAGGCAATTACGAGCAGTACTTC	CASRTGTGNYEQYF
.	TRBJ2-3	few	TRBV29-1	TGCAGCGTTGAAAATTTCGGGGGACAGAGGGCAGATACGCAGTATTTT	CSVENFGGQRADTQYF
.	TRBJ1-2	.	TRBV7-9	TGTGCCAGCAGCTTAAGTGCGCAAGAAGGCTACACCTTC	CASSLSAQEGYTF
.	TRBJ1-2	few	TRBV5-6	TGTGCCAGCAGCTTGGTACAGCCGTATGGCTACACCTTC	CASSLVQPYGYTF
.	TRBJ1-5	.	TRBV7-8	TGTGCCAGCAGCTTACAGGGGAAGTTTGAGCCCCAGCATTTT	CASSLQGKFEPQHF
TRBD2	TRBJ2-2	.	TRBV5-1	TGCGCCAGCAGCTTGACTAGCGGCAGCGGGGAGCTGTTTTTT	CASSLTSGSGELFF
.	TRBJ1-2	.	TRBV20-1	TGCAGTGCTAGGGAGACAGATGGCTACACCTTC	CSARETDGYTF
.	TRBJ2-1	few	TRBV5-1	TGCGCCAGCAGCCAGGACTGGGGCAGCGATGAGCAGTTCTTC	CASSQDWGSDEQFF
TRBD1	TRBJ1-2	.	TRBV6-6	TGTGCCAGCAGTTCCACTCCGGGACAGGATTATGGCTACACCTTC	CASSSTPGQDYGYTF
.	TRBJ2-7	few	TRBV21-1	TGTGCCAGCAGCAAAGAAAAGCGGGGACTTCGGGACGAGCAGTACTTC	CASSKEKRGLRDEQYF
.	TRBJ2-2	.	TRBV11-2	TGTGCCAGCAGCCCCCTCCGGGGGTACACCGGGGAGCTGTTTTTT	CASSPLRGYTGELFF
TRBD1	TRBJ2-7	few	TRBV6-6	TGTGCCAGCACCTTTACGGGGACAGGTTTTGATGGTGTGCAGTACTTC	CASTFTGTGFDGVQYF
.	TRBJ2-3	.	TRBV19	TGTGCCAGTAGTACCCGGGACACCTTAGGTTGGAGTACGCAGTATTTT	CASSTRDTLGWSTQYF
.	TRBJ2-5	few	TRBV5-1	TGCGCCAGCAGCTTGGGATCTCGGGAGACCCAGTACTTC	CASSLGSRETQYF
.	TRBJ2-2	.	TRBV2	TGTGCCAGCAGTCCCACCGTCGGGGAGCTGTTTTTT	CASSPTVGELFF
TRBD2	TRBJ2-7	.	TRBV18	TGTGCCAGCTCCCCCCGCGGGGAGGGGATCTACGAGCAGTACTTC	CASSPRGEGIYEQYF
.	TRBJ2-5	.	TRBV9	TGTGCCAGCAGCGTAGGGCTTCGGGAGACCCAGTACTTC	CASSVGLRETQYF
.	TRBJ1-1	.	TRBV15	TGTGCCACCAGCAACCTCAGGGAGCCAGCTTTCTTT	CATSNLREPAFF